Following are 18 T cell receptor beta chains from one sample sequenced in a study of T-cell reconstitution after alpha-beta-depleted transplantation in children. Researchers prepared the TCRbeta library using unique molecular identifiers, the study reports. TCRdb re-analysed the PCR reads in MiXCR, keeping a single row per CDR3 protein. The data show 170,000 or so distinct CDR3 sequences, roughly 7.5% seen once. The sequencing here drew on PBMCs from the stem cell graft donor, taken from the stem cell graft. The receptors shown here come from a human donor who donated a stem cell graft to a child with Wiskott-Aldrich syndrome.

At least ten counts were recorded for this clonotype. The junction departs from germline at one end; a sequencing error may be responsible. V and J are TRBV5-4 and TRBJ1-1; 7 bases align to TRBD1. Germline lookup yields CDR1 SGHNT and CDR2 YYREEE (reference sequence). The CDR3 is 13 residues long. The CDR3 bases are TGTGCCAGCAGCGGACCCGGGACAGCTGACGCTTTCTTT. It yields the protein CASSGPGTADAFF. Full variable domain (missing parts from reference TRBV5-4 and TRBJ1-1): ETGVTQSPTHLIKTRGQQVTLRCSSQSGHNTVSWYQQALGQGPQFIFQYYREEENGRGNFPPRFSGLQFPNYSSELNVNALELDDSALYLCASSGPGTADAFFGQGTRLTVV.

This clonotype was seen ten or more times. The V and J genes are TRBV20-1 and TRBJ1-6, with D unresolved. The CDR3 loop spans 15 amino acids. Germline lookup yields CDR1 DFQATT and CDR2 SNEGSKA (reference sequence). Trimming stripped 3 bases from V and 7 bases from J, with 16 bases between. The CDR3 is CSASNGMGFNSPLHF. Written as DNA, the CDR3 is TGCAGTGCTAGCAACGGTATGGGGTTCAATTCACCCCTCCACTTT.

This clonotype has a count of ten or more. The chain combines TRBV18 with TRBJ2-6; no clear D. The V gene's germline CDR1 is KGHSH and CDR2 LQKENI. Trimming took off 3 bases at V and 0 bases at J, with 12 bases between the two ends. The CDR3 consists of 17 residues. The CDR3 bases are TGTGCCAGCTCACCGCGCCCCGAAGGCTCTGGGGCCAACGTCCTGACTTTC. This encodes CASSPRPEGSGANVLTF.

This clonotype was found many times. This sequence joins TRBV29-1 and TRBJ2-4, with D unclear. Germline lookup yields CDR1 SQVTM and CDR2 ANQGSEA. The CDR3 sequence is 15 residues long. Deletions cut 6 bases from V and 10 bases from J, with 25 bases between. The CDR3 region has the DNA TGCAGCGTAGGAAACAAGGAAAGTCCCGAATTAATTCAGTACTTC. It codes for CSVGNKESPELIQYF.

This clonotype showed up many times. The chain uses TRBV20-1 and TRBJ1-6, with D perhaps matching TRBD1 (5 bases). Trimming took off 5 bases at V and 7 bases at J, with 12 bases between the two ends. CDR3 size: 13 residues. Germline CDR1 DFQATT, CDR2 SNEGSKA (reference sequence). The CDR3 sequence is CSAGGRGNSPLHF. The CDR3 nucleotides are TGCAGTGCTGGGGGTAGGGGAAATTCACCCCTCCACTTT.

Note on this clonotype: Given a much more abundant clone one base away, this may be a read error. The gene calls are TRBV5-1 and TRBJ2-1; D possibly uses TRBD1 or TRBD2 (6 bases each). V was pared by 8 bases and J by 9 bases, with 21 bases between. The CDR3 loop spans 14 amino acids. Germline V gene lookup returns CDR1 SGHRS and CDR2 YFSETQ. CDR3 region: CASSPGGGISEQFF. As DNA, the CDR3 is TGCGCCAGTTCCCCTGGAGGGGGAATCTCTGAGCAGTTCTTC. Full variable domain (outside the CDR3, taken from reference TRBV5-1 and TRBJ2-1): KAGVTQTPRYLIKTRGQQVTLSCSPISGHRSVSWYQQTPGQGLQFLFEYFSETQRNKGNFPGRFSGRQFSNSRSEMNVSTLELGDSALYLCASSPGGGISEQFFGPGTRLTVL.

Concerning this clonotype itself: A much larger clonotype is one base distant, so this may be a read error. The chain joins TRBV5-1 to TRBJ2-3; possible D gene TRBD1, 6 bases. This CDR3 contains 13 residues. Germline CDR1 reads SGHRS; CDR2 reads YFSETQ. V lost 1 base and J 4 bases, leaving 7 bases between the germline ends. The CDR3 DNA is TGCGCCAGCAGCTTGACAGGGCCAGATACGCAGTATTTT. Translating it yields CASSLTGPDTQYF.

This clonotype was counted only a few times. A read error is possible here, since a much larger clone lies one base away. V gene TRBV7-2 combines with J gene TRBJ2-2; D is unresolved. Per the germline V gene, CDR1 is SGHTA and CDR2 is FQGNSA. This CDR3 contains 14 residues. The V end was cut by 5 bases, the J end by 1 base, with 8 bases between. The CDR3 loop reads CASSARQNTGELFF. The CDR3 bases are TGTGCCAGCAGCGCCCGACAGAACACCGGGGAGCTGTTTTTT.

This chain joins TRBV7-9 and TRBJ2-5, with 7 nucleotides matching TRBD2. V lost 4 bases and J lost 9; bases outside the gene matches: 5. CDR3 size: 12 residues. Germline values: CDR1 SEHNR, CDR2 FQNEAQ (reference sequence). The CDR3 loop is CASSSERGAQYF. In DNA form, the CDR3 reads TGTGCCAGCAGCTCCGAGCGGGGAGCCCAGTACTTC.

This clonotype was detected a few times. The chain uses TRBV20-1 and TRBJ2-1; D is undetermined. V lost 0 bases and J 0 bases, leaving 12 bases between the germline ends. This CDR3 has 16 residues. The germline V gene has CDR1 DFQATT and CDR2 SNEGSKA (reference sequence). The CDR3 is CSARDTVGFSYNEQFF. The CDR3 nucleotides read TGCAGTGCTAGAGATACTGTAGGCTTCTCCTACAATGAGCAGTTCTTC.

This clonotype was picked up many times. The rearrangement joins TRBV29-1 to TRBJ2-2; possibly TRBD2 for D (6 bases). CDR1 is SQVTM, CDR2 ANQGSEA, per germline. The CDR3 is 19 amino acids. Trimming left V 0 bases short and J 2 bases short, with 22 bases between. CDR3 sequence: CSVEDPPGRGLSNTGELFF. The CDR3 DNA is TGCAGCGTTGAAGATCCCCCCGGGAGAGGGCTGAGTAACACCGGGGAGCTGTTTTTT.

Remarks on this clonotype: This may arise from a read error, as a much more abundant clone is one base away. The final CDR3 position lacks the conserved phenylalanine or tryptophan, pointing to a likely read error. The gene calls are TRBV11-2 and TRBJ2-1, with D maybe TRBD2 (6 bases). CDR3 length: 12 amino acids. Trimming removed 7 bases at V and 7 bases at J, with 11 bases between. Germline CDR1 is SGHAT and CDR2 is FQNNGV. This CDR3 reads CASTPGGNEQFL. For the CDR3, the DNA is TGTGCCAGCACCCCCGGGGGAAATGAGCAGTTCCTC.

This clonotype was recorded many times. The genes are TRBV5-1 and TRBJ2-7, with 8 positions matching TRBD1. V gave up 1 base and J gave up 3 bases; unmatched junction bases: 9. This CDR3 is 16 amino acids long. Germline values: CDR1 SGHRS, CDR2 YFSETQ. The CDR3 sequence: CASSLRTQGAIYEQYF. CDR3 coding DNA: TGCGCCAGCAGCTTGAGGACCCAGGGGGCAATCTACGAGCAGTACTTC. Full variable domain (outside the CDR3, taken from reference TRBV5-1 and TRBJ2-7): KAGVTQTPRYLIKTRGQQVTLSCSPISGHRSVSWYQQTPGQGLQFLFEYFSETQRNKGNFPGRFSGRQFSNSRSEMNVSTLELGDSALYLCASSLRTQGAIYEQYFGPGTRLTVT.

The chain is built from TRBV10-3 and TRBJ2-7; TRBD1 agrees at 8 bases. The germline CDR1 and CDR2 sequences are ENHRY and SYGVKD. V shed 6 bases, J shed 4 bases, and the junction held 11 bases outside the gene matches. The CDR3 loop spans 15 amino acids. CDR3 residues: CAIRADRGRFYEQYF. The CDR3, as DNA: TGTGCCATCAGGGCCGACAGGGGCAGATTTTACGAGCAGTACTTC.

This clonotype was detected ten times or more. V and J are TRBV7-8 and TRBJ2-7, with TRBD2 as a possible D gene (5 bases). The CDR3 covers 16 residues. Trimming removed 3 bases from V and 5 bases from J, with 20 bases in between. Germline V gives CDR1 SGHVS, CDR2 FQNEAQ. The CDR3 nucleotides read TGTGCCAGCAGCTTGTCGGGATTGTCCCTGATGCACGAGCAGTACTTC. It is translated as CASSLSGLSLMHEQYF.

This clonotype came up many times. This chain connects TRBV12-3 or TRBV12-4 to TRBJ2-1; D call uncertain. Trimming removed 8 bases at V and 4 bases at J, with 6 bases between. The CDR3 covers 11 residues. CDR3 protein: CASLFYNEQFF. DNA for the CDR3: TGTGCCAGCCTTTTTTACAATGAGCAGTTCTTC.

In this sample, this clonotype turned up many times. The chain uses TRBV7-9 and TRBJ2-3; 8 bases are shared with TRBD2. The trim removed 2 bases at V and 2 bases at J, leaving 15 bases unmatched. This CDR3 region has 19 residues. Germline values: CDR1 SEHNR, CDR2 FQNEAQ (reference sequence). CDR3 amino acids: CASSLRGWVLADFTDTQYF. The CDR3 region has the DNA TGTGCCAGCAGCTTAAGGGGGTGGGTACTAGCGGATTTCACAGATACGCAGTATTTT. The full variable domain, completed using reference TRBV7-9 and TRBJ2-3, is DTGVSQNPRHKITKRGQNVTFRCDPISEHNRLYWYRQTLGQGPEFLTYFQNEAQLEKSRLLSDRFSAERPKGSFSTLEIQRTEQGDSAMYLCASSLRGWVLADFTDTQYFGPGTRLTVL.

There are many counts of this clonotype. Germline is not matched at one junction end, which may reflect a read error. The chain is built from TRBV27 and TRBJ1-6; 7 nucleotides align to TRBD1. Germline-derived CDR1 and CDR2 are MNHEY and SMNVEV (reference sequence). The length of the CDR3 is 14 residues. CDR3 coding DNA: TGTACCAGCAAAGAAAGGGGGCGGTGGTCACCCCTCCACTTT. Amino acids: CTSKERGRWSPLHF.